This T cell receptor beta chain was obtained from a study of blood T cell repertoires in COVID-19. This clone has a handful of counts. The CDR3 consists of 15 residues. The germline gives CDR1 LNHDA, CDR2 SQIVND (reference sequence). Trimming removed 6 bases at V and 0 bases at J, with 11 bases between. Profiling relied on immunoSEQ multiplex PCR, and the TCRdb table lists in-frame clones only, not all of them. The table lists 20,000 to 25,000 clones, over 80% of them singletons, with 22% in the top ten. The chain uses TRBV19 and TRBJ2-2, with D hard to call. The clonotype originates from a man at least 80 years old with active or convalescent COVID-19. The sequencing input was peripheral blood. The CDR3 protein is CASSPQDSNTGELFF. CDR3 DNA sequence: TGTGCCAGTAGCCCTCAGGATTCGAACACCGGGGAGCTGTTTTTT.